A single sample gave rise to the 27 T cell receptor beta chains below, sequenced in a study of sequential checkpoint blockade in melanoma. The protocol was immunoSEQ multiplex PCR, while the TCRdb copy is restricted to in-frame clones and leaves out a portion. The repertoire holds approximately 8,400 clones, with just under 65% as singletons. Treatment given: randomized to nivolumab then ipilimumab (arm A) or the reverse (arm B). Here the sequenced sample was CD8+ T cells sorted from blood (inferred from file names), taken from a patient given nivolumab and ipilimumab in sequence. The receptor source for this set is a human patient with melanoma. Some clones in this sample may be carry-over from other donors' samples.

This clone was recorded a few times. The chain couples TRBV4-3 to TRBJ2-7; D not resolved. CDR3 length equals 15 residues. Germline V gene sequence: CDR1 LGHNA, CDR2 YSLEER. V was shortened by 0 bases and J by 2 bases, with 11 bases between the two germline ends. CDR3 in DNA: TGCGCCAGCAGCCAAGATAAGACTCCTACCTACGAGCAGTACTTC. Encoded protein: CASSQDKTPTYEQYF.

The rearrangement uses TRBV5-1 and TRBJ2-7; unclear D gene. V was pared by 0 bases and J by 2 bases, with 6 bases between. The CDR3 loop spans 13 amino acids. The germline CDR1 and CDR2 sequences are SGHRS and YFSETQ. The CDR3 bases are TGCGCCAGCAGCTTGGGCGGTACCTACGAGCAGTACTTC. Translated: CASSLGGTYEQYF.

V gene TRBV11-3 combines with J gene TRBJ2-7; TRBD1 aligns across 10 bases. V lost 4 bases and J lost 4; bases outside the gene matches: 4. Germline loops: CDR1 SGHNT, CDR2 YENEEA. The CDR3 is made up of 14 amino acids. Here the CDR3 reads CASSYRDRGYEQYF. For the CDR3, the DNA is TGTGCCAGCAGCTACCGGGACAGGGGATACGAGCAGTACTTC.

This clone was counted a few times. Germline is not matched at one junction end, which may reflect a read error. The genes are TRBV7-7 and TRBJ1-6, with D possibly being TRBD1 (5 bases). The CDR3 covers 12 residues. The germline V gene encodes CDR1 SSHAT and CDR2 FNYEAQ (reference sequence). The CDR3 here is CASSSPGLPLHF. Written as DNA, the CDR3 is TGTGCTAGCAGCTCCCCAGGGTTGCCCCTCCACTTT.

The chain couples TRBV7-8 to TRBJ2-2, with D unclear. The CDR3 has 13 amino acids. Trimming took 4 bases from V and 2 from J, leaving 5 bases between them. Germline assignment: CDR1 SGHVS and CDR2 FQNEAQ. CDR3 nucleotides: TGTGCCAGCAGCTCCAAAAACACCGGGGAGCTGTTTTTT. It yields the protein CASSSKNTGELFF.

The CDR3 loop reads CASWSSSYEQYF. For the CDR3, the DNA is TGTGCCAGCTGGTCGAGCTCCTACGAGCAGTACTTC. The chain has TRBV27 and TRBJ2-7; D gene ambiguous. The CDR3 is 12 amino acids. Trimming left V 8 bases short and J 0 bases short, with 8 bases between. Germline V gives CDR1 MNHEY, CDR2 SMNVEV (reference sequence).

The CDR3 DNA sequence: TGTGCCAGCAGTGCTGACTCAGTTGCCCGGCCAGGGGCACCCTCTAACTATGGCTACACCTTC. It is translated as CASSADSVARPGAPSNYGYTF. This chain links TRBV21-1 with TRBJ1-2; the table's D gene call, TRBD1, was not cross checked with the DNA. TRBV21-1 is noted as a pseudogene. The CDR3 loop spans 21 amino acids.

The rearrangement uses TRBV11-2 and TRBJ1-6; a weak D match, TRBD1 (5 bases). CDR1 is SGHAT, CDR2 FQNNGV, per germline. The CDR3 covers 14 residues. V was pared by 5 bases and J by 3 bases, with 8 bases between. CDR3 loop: CASSPDSYNSPLHF. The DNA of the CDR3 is TGTGCCAGCAGCCCAGACAGCTATAATTCACCCCTCCACTTT.

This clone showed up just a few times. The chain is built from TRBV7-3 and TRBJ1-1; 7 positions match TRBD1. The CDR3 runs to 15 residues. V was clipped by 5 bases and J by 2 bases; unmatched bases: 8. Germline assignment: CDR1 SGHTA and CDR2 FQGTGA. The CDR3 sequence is CASSPLQGNNTEAFF. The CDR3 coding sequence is TGTGCCAGCAGCCCGTTACAGGGGAATAACACTGAAGCTTTCTTT.

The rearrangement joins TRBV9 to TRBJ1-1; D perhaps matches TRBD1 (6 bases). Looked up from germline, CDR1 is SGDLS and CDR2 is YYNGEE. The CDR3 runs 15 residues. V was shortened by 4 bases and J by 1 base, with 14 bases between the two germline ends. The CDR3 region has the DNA TGTGCCAGCAGCCCCCGACAGGCGGGGAACACTGAAGCTTTCTTT. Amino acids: CASSPRQAGNTEAFF.

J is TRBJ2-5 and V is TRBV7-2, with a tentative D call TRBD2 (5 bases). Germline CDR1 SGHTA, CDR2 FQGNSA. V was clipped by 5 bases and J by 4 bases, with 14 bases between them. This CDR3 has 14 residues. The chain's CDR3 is CASSHLVRGETQYF. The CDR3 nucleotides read TGTGCCAGCAGCCATCTAGTTCGGGGAGAGACCCAGTACTTC.

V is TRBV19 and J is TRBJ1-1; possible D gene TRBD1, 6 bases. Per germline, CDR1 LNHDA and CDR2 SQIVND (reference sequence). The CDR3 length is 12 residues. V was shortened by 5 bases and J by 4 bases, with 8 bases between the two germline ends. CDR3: CASSQGSTEAFF. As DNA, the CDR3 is TGTGCCAGTAGTCAGGGGTCCACTGAAGCTTTCTTT.

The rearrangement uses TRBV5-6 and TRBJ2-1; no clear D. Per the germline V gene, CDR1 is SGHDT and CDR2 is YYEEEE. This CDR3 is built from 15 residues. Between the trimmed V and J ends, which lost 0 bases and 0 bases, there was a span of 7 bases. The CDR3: CASSLVYYSYNEQFF. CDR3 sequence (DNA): TGTGCCAGCAGCTTGGTGTATTACTCCTACAATGAGCAGTTCTTC.

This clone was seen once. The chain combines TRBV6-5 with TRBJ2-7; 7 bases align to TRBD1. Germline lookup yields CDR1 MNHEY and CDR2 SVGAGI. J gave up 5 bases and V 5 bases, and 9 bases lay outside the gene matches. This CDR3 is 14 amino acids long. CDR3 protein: CASSRETGYDEQYF. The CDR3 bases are TGTGCCAGCAGTCGAGAGACAGGGTATGACGAGCAGTACTTC.

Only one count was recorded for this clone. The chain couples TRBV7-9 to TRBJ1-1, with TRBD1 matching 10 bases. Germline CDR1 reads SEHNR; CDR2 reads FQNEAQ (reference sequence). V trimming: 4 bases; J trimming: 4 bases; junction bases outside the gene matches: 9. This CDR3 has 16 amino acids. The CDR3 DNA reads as TGTGCCAGCAGCTCGCGGGACAGGGGCACTTTCACTGAAGCTTTCTTT. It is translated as CASSSRDRGTFTEAFF.

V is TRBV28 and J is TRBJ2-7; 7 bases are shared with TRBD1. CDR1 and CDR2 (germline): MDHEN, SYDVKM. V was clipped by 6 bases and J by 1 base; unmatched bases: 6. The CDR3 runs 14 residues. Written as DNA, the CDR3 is TGTGCCAGCAGGATTTCGACAGGGTCCTACGAGCAGTACTTC. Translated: CASRISTGSYEQYF. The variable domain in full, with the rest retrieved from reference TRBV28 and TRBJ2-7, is DVKVTQSSRYLVKRTGEKVFLECVQDMDHENMFWYRQDPGLGLRLIYFSYDVKMKEKGDIPEGYSVSREKKERFSLILESASTNQTSMYLCASRISTGSYEQYFGPGTRLTVT.

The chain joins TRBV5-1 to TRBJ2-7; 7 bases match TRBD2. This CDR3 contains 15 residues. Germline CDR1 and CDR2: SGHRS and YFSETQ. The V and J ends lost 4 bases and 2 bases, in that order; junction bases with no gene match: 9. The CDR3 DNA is TGCGCCAGCAGCACCTGGGGGGGTCTGCCCTACGAGCAGTACTTC. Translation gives CASSTWGGLPYEQYF.

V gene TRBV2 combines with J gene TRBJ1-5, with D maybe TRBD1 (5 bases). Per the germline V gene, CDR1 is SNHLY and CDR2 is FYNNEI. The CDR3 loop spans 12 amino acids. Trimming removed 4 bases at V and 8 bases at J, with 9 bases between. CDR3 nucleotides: TGTGCCAGCAGTGGGGGCAGGGAGCCCCAGCATTTT. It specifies CASSGGREPQHF.

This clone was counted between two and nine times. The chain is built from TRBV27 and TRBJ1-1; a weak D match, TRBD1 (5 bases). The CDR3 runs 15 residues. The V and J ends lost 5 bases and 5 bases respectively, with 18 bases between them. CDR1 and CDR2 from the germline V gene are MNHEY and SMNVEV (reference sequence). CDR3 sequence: CASSLIREGSTEAFF. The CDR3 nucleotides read TGTGCCAGCAGTCTAATCAGGGAGGGGAGTACTGAAGCTTTCTTT.

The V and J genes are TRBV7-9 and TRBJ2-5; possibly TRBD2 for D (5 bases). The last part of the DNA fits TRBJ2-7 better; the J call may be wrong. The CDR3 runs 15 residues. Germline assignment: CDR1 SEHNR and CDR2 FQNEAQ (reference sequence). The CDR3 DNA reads TGTGCCAGCAGCCCTCAGAACAAGAGGGAAGGCGAGCAGTACTTC. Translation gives CASSPQNKREGEQYF.

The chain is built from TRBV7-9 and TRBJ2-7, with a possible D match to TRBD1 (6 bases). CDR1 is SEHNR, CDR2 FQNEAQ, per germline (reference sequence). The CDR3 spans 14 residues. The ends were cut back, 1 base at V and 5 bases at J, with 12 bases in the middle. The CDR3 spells CASSLGTGTDEQYF. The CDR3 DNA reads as TGTGCCAGCAGCTTAGGAACAGGGACCGACGAGCAGTACTTC. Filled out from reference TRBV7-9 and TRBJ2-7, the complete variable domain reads DTGVSQNPRHKITKRGQNVTFRCDPISEHNRLYWYRQTLGQGPEFLTYFQNEAQLEKSRLLSDRFSAERPKGSFSTLEIQRTEQGDSAMYLCASSLGTGTDEQYFGPGTRLTVT.

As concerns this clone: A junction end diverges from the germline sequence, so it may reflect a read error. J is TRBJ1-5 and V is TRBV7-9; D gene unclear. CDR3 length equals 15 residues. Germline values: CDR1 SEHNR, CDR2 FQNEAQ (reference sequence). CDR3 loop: CASSQDGLTRQPQHF. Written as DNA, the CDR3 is TGCGCCAGCAGCCAAGATGGACTTACCCGGCAGCCCCAGCATTTT.

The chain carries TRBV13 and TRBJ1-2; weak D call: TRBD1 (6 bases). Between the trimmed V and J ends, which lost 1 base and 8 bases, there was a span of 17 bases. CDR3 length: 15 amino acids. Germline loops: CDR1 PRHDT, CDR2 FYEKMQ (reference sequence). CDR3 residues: CASSLVNRAPWGYTF. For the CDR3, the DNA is TGTGCCAGCAGCTTAGTTAACAGGGCCCCTTGGGGCTACACCTTC.

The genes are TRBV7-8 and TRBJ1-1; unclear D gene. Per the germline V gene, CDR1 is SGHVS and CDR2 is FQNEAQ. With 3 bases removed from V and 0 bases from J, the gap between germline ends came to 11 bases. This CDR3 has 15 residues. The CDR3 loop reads CASSFGWKMNTEAFF. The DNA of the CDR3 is TGTGCCAGCAGCTTCGGGTGGAAAATGAACACTGAAGCTTTCTTT.

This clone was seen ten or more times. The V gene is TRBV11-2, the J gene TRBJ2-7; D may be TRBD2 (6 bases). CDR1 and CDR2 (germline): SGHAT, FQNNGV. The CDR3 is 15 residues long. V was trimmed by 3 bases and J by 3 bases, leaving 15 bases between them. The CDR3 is CASSFRDWGDYEQYF. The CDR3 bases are TGTGCCAGCAGCTTTCGGGACTGGGGGGACTACGAGCAGTACTTC.

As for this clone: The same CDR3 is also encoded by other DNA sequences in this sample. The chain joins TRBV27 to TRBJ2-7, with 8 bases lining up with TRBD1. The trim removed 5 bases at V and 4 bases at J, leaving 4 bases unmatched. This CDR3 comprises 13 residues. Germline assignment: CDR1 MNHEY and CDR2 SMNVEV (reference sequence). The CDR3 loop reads CASSDRGLYEQYF. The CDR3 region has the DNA TGTGCCAGCAGTGACAGGGGTCTTTACGAGCAGTACTTC.

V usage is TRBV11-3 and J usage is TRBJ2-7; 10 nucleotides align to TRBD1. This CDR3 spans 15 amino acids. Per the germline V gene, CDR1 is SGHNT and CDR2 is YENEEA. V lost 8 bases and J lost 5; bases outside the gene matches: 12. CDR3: CASYDSPTGGHEQYF. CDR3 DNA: TGTGCCAGCTACGATTCCCCGACAGGGGGCCACGAGCAGTACTTC.